This T cell receptor (beta chain) was sequenced during a study of tumor and adjacent non-tumor tissue in lung cancer. Background on the study: Stage I to III disease affected roughly ten men and 5 women aged about 30 to 85. Findings of the study overall: Shorter survival was associated with higher TCR diversity in tumors. Tumor repertoires had a smaller top 100 clone share than normal lung.

The template was RNA from unsorted bulk tissue. Between August and November 2014, newly diagnosed, chemotherapy-naive lung cancer patients underwent thoracic surgery in China. Concerning this clonotype itself: What it recognizes is unknown. A junction boundary mismatches the germline segment, possibly from a read error.

In germline, CDR1 is LGHNA, CDR2 YSLEER. The CDR3 loop spans 14 amino acids. A modified ARM-PCR protocol with three rounds of nested PCR amplified TCRbeta. TCRdb processed the multiplex PCR reads anew with MiXCR; each CDR3 protein has one entry. This sample has over 100,000 distinct CDR3 sequences, with more than 70% found just once. The TCR comes from a woman aged 55-69 years with non-small cell lung cancer. The J gene is TRBJ2-3, the V gene TRBV4-3; D uncertain. Sequences were obtained from lung tumor tissue. The CDR3 spells CVSSQGLSTDTQYF. The CDR3 bases are TGCGTCAGCAGCCAAGGGCTGAGCACAGATACGCAGTATTTT.